Listed below are T cell receptor beta chains from one sample, sequenced in a study of tumor-infiltrating lymphocytes in oesophageal squamous cell carcinoma. TCRdb passed the PCR reads through MiXCR, listing each CDR3 protein once. Of about 14,000 distinct CDR3 sequences in the sample, over 45% were seen once. Sequencing was performed on blood. These receptors originate from a male donor with esophageal squamous cell carcinoma. Each CDR3 is given with its conserved first and last residue. The order of the fields is CDR3 protein, CDR3 DNA, V gene, D gene, clone size, J gene. D genes are given only for firm matches. A row's size may be missing; if present it is once, few, many or a size class.

CASMRFLGETQYF | TGTGCCAGCATGCGGTTCTTAGGAGAGACCCAGTACTTC | TRBV12-3/TRBV12-4 | NA | NA | TRBJ2-5
CAGSPRHREGETQYF | TGTGCCGGCAGCCCACGGCACAGGGAGGGTGAGACCCAGTACTTC | TRBV7-3 | NA | NA | TRBJ2-5
CASSGFDWNNQPQHF | TGTGCCAGTAGCGGATTTGACTGGAACAATCAGCCCCAGCATTTT | TRBV19 | NA | many | TRBJ1-5
CASSDRITDTQYF | TGTGCCAGCAGTGATCGGATAACAGATACGCAGTATTTT | TRBV2 | NA | NA | TRBJ2-3
CATSGPTDTQYF | TGTGCCACCAGTGGTCCGACGGATACGCAGTATTTT | TRBV24-1 | NA | NA | TRBJ2-3
CASSLFTSGITGELYF | TGTGCCAGCAGCTTGTTTACTAGCGGGATAACCGGGGAGCTGTACTTC | TRBV7-4 | TRBD2 | NA | TRBJ2-5
CASSLLTGGKLFF | TGTGCCAGCAGCTTACTGACAGGGGGGAAACTGTTTTTT | TRBV7-8 | TRBD1 | many | TRBJ1-4
CASGTRLANINEQFF | TGCGCCAGCGGAACACGACTAGCGAATATCAATGAGCAGTTCTTC | TRBV5-1 | TRBD2 | medium-sized | TRBJ2-1
CASSLGTSGRLFYNEQFF | TGTGCCAGCAGCTTAGGGACTAGCGGAAGACTCTTCTACAATGAGCAGTTCTTC | TRBV7-9 | TRBD2 | large | TRBJ2-1
CASSNRDRGSYEQFF | TGTGCCAGCAGCAACCGGGACAGGGGCTCCTACGAGCAGTTCTTC | TRBV7-3 | TRBD1 | NA | TRBJ2-1
CAISESEDRGPLKNEQYF | TGTGCCATCAGTGAGTCGGAAGACAGGGGCCCCCTCAAAAATGAGCAGTACTTC | TRBV10-3 | TRBD1 | NA | TRBJ2-7
CASSLRVAGGLSYEQYF | TGTGCCAGCAGCTTAAGGGTAGCGGGAGGGCTCTCCTACGAGCAGTACTTC | TRBV7-2 | TRBD2 | once | TRBJ2-7
CAAGPQDTNTEAFF | TGTGCCGCAGGCCCACAGGACACGAACACTGAAGCTTTCTTT | TRBV19 | NA | many | TRBJ1-1
CASSLWTGYGYTF | TGTGCCAGCAGTTTATGGACAGGGTATGGCTACACCTTC | TRBV28 | TRBD1 | NA | TRBJ1-2
CASSLASTDTQYF | TGTGCCAGCAGCCTAGCGAGCACAGATACGCAGTATTTT | TRBV12-3/TRBV12-4 | NA | NA | TRBJ2-3
CATSSNQPQHF | TGTGCCACCTCTAGCAATCAGCCCCAGCATTTT | TRBV10-3 | NA | NA | TRBJ1-5
CASSLGLAVTDTQYF | TGTGCCAGCAGCTTAGGGTTAGCGGTCACAGATACGCAGTATTTT | TRBV7-9 | NA | NA | TRBJ2-3
CSARGGQTEAFF | TGCAGTGCTAGGGGAGGACAGACTGAAGCTTTCTTT | TRBV20-1 | NA | few | TRBJ1-1
CASSERYSGNTIYF | TGTGCCAGCAGTGAACGGTACTCTGGAAACACCATATATTTT | TRBV6-1 | NA | medium-sized | TRBJ1-3
CASSLVGGSYEQYF | TGTGCCAGCAGCTTAGTGGGGGGCTCTTACGAGCAGTACTTC | TRBV7-2 | NA | NA | TRBJ2-7
CASSMGTDRNQPQHF | TGTGCCAGCAGCATGGGTACAGATAGGAATCAGCCCCAGCATTTT | TRBV6-1 | NA | NA | TRBJ1-5
CASSLNTDYYNEQFF | TGTGCCAGCAGCCTAAATACAGATTACTACAATGAGCAGTTCTTC | TRBV7-2 | NA | NA | TRBJ2-1
CASKRERDQPQHF | TGTGCCAGTAAGAGGGAACGGGATCAGCCCCAGCATTTT | TRBV6-5 | NA | NA | TRBJ1-5
CASSLAGGVEQYF | TGTGCTAGCAGCTTAGCGGGAGGCGTTGAGCAGTACTTC | TRBV7-6 | TRBD2 | once | TRBJ2-7
CASSPAGRVSGANVLTF | TGTGCCAGCAGCCCCGCCGGACGGGTCTCTGGGGCCAACGTCCTGACTTTC | TRBV7-3 | NA | NA | TRBJ2-6
CASSLQTATPEYF | TGTGCCAGCAGCTTACAGACAGCCACTCCCGAGTACTTC | TRBV7-9 | NA | NA | TRBJ2-5
CASSLAGGDWNEQFF | TGTGCCAGCAGCTTGGCAGGGGGCGATTGGAATGAGCAGTTCTTC | TRBV5-3 | TRBD1 | once | TRBJ2-1
CASSAQGDGYTF | TGTGCCAGCAGTGCGCAGGGAGATGGCTACACCTTC | TRBV28 | NA | medium-sized | TRBJ1-2
CASSFGQVPYEQYF | TGTGCCAGCAGTTTCGGACAGGTTCCCTACGAGCAGTACTTC | TRBV28 | TRBD1 | NA | TRBJ2-7
CASSLAPFMSNTEAFF | TGTGCCAGCAGCTTAGCCCCCTTTATGAGTAACACTGAAGCTTTCTTT | TRBV7-2 | NA | NA | TRBJ1-1
CASSTGHFEQFF | TGCGCCAGCAGCACCGGACATTTTGAGCAGTTCTTC | TRBV5-1 | NA | many | TRBJ2-1
CASSLATSINEQFF | TGTGCCAGCAGCTTAGCCACTAGCATAAATGAGCAGTTCTTC | TRBV7-2 | NA | NA | TRBJ2-1
CASSIAQNYGYTF | TGTGCCAGTAGTATAGCACAGAACTATGGCTACACCTTC | TRBV19 | NA | once | TRBJ1-2
CASSPERTTNEKLFF | TGTGCCAGCAGCCCAGAAAGGACTACTAATGAAAAACTGTTTTTT | TRBV7-2 | NA | NA | TRBJ1-4
CSARDQWGTGGAYGYTF | TGCAGTGCTAGAGATCAGTGGGGGACAGGGGGCGCTTATGGCTACACCTTC | TRBV20-1 | TRBD1 | NA | TRBJ1-2
CASSQDTPVAGANVLTF | TGCGCCAGCAGCCAAGATACGCCTGTAGCTGGGGCCAACGTCCTGACTTTC | TRBV4-3 | NA | many | TRBJ2-6
CASSLGVTSGRTNTGELFF | TGTGCCAGCAGCTTAGGTGTGACTAGCGGGAGGACGAACACCGGGGAGCTGTTTTTT | TRBV7-6 | TRBD2 | NA | TRBJ2-2
CASSLVGGSFNEQYF | TGTGCCAGCAGCTTAGTGGGCGGGTCCTTTAATGAGCAGTACTTC | TRBV7-2 | NA | few | TRBJ2-5
CASSLSRVETQFF | TGTGCCAGCAGTCTTAGTAGGGTAGAGACCCAGTTCTTC | TRBV12-3/TRBV12-4 | NA | NA | TRBJ2-1
CASSHDRGDNEQFF | TGCGCCAGCAGCCACGACAGGGGCGACAATGAGCAGTTCTTC | TRBV5-1 | TRBD1 | NA | TRBJ2-1
CASRPGQGPYNEQFF | TGTGCCAGCAGGCCGGGACAGGGCCCTTACAATGAGCAGTTCTTC | TRBV6-1 | TRBD1 | few | TRBJ2-1